Shown below are 8 T cell receptor beta chains from a single sample sequenced in a study of CD8+ T cells in alopecia areata. Investigators isolated RNA and reverse transcribed it into cDNA to act as the sequencing template. Here immunoSEQ multiplex PCR was the method, and the copy in TCRdb shows in-frame clones only, minus some. This sample yields some 180,000 clones, of which about 51% are seen a single time; roughly a tenth belongs to the top ten. Treatment denoted: oral pan-JAK inhibitor, 5-10 mg twice daily. Specimen: CD8+ T cells sorted from blood, collected between weeks 51 and 52, from a patient treated with tofacitinib. These receptor sequences come from a human donor with alopecia areata.

This rearrangement joins TRBV27 to TRBJ2-2, with D perhaps matching TRBD1 or TRBD2 (5 bases each). The V end was cut by 6 bases, the J end by 4 bases, with 12 bases between. The CDR3 contains 14 residues. The V gene's germline CDR1 is MNHEY and CDR2 SMNVEV (reference sequence). CDR3 sequence reads: CASSMRDGTGELFF. The DNA of the CDR3 is TGTGCCAGCAGCATGAGGGACGGCACCGGGGAGCTGTTTTTT.

In this sample, this clone turned up a few times. The chain uses TRBV29-1 and TRBJ2-1; 8 nucleotides agree with TRBD1. V was clipped by 3 bases and J by 8 bases; unmatched bases: 9. Looked up from germline, CDR1 is SQVTM and CDR2 is ANQGSEA. This CDR3 is built from 14 residues. CDR3 protein: CSVEDRDFNDEQFF. For the CDR3, the DNA is TGCAGCGTTGAGGACAGGGACTTTAATGATGAGCAGTTCTTC.

There are a few counts of this clone. This chain links TRBV27 with TRBJ2-1, with TRBD2 matching 11 bases. The CDR3 covers 15 residues. Germline assignment: CDR1 MNHEY and CDR2 SMNVEV (reference sequence). The V and J ends lost 6 bases and 2 bases, in that order; junction bases with no gene match: 3. The CDR3 DNA sequence: TGTGCCAGCAGACCTAGCGGGGGGCCCTACAATGAGCAGTTCTTC. Its translation is CASRPSGGPYNEQFF.

The V and J genes are TRBV7-9 and TRBJ2-5, with TRBD2 identical over 7 bases. The length of the CDR3 is 15 residues. Germline V gives CDR1 SEHNR, CDR2 FQNEAQ (reference sequence). V gave up 3 bases and J gave up 1 base; unmatched junction bases: 5. This CDR3 is CASSFVTGGQETQYF. The CDR3 coding sequence is TGTGCCAGCAGCTTCGTAACGGGGGGCCAAGAGACCCAGTACTTC.

The chain employs TRBV2 and TRBJ2-7; tentatively, D is TRBD1 or TRBD2 (5 bases each). CDR1 is SNHLY and CDR2 is FYNNEI in the germline V gene. Trimming removed 3 bases from V and 2 bases from J, with 11 bases in between. The CDR3 consists of 14 residues. This CDR3 reads CASSESGTPYEQYF. The CDR3 nucleotides are TGTGCCAGCAGTGAGTCAGGGACCCCCTACGAGCAGTACTTC.

This clone came up a few times. The chain employs TRBV29-1 and TRBJ2-7; D gene unclear. Per germline, CDR1 SQVTM and CDR2 ANQGSEA. The CDR3 has 13 amino acids. Deletions cut 3 bases from V and 1 base from J, with 10 bases between. The CDR3 protein is CSVEAPGSYEQYF. DNA for the CDR3: TGCAGCGTTGAGGCCCCCGGATCCTACGAGCAGTACTTC.

The chain employs TRBV30 and TRBJ1-1; D possibly corresponds to TRBD1 (5 bases). Trimming stripped 2 bases from V and 0 bases from J, with 13 bases between. The germline CDR1 and CDR2 sequences are GTSNPN and SVGIG (reference sequence). CDR3 size: 15 residues. CDR3 coding DNA: TGTGCCTGGAGTACGACAGTTGAGATGAACACTGAAGCTTTCTTT. Translation gives CAWSTTVEMNTEAFF.

This clone was counted many times. V is TRBV6-1 and J is TRBJ2-1; 10 positions match TRBD2. Germline CDR1 is MNHNS and CDR2 is SASEGT. V gave up 2 bases and J gave up 0 bases; unmatched junction bases: 1. The CDR3 sequence is 16 residues long. This CDR3 is CASSEQRGGSYNEQFF. The CDR3 DNA is TGTGCCAGCAGTGAACAGCGGGGGGGCTCCTACAATGAGCAGTTCTTC.